This T cell receptor (beta chain) was captured in a study of human T cells and chemical hapten exposure. For the study at large: 2% DPC applied to a roughly 2 cm by roughly 2 cm arm area sensitized donors. Study-level results: In the PT1 data, expanded TCR counts showed a positive correlation with patch test score.

TCRdb re-derived calls from the RACE reads in MiXCR, one entry per CDR3 protein. Altogether 300,000 to 450,000 distinct CDR3 sequences are present, around 5.5% being singletons, with the ten largest covering 2.6%. This clonotype was recorded many times. The antigen remains undetermined. The CDR3 has 15 residues. The germline V gene encodes CDR1 KGHDR and CDR2 SFDVKD. Trimming pared 4 bases from V and 2 bases from J, leaving 12 bases between. The time point denotes: pre-sensitization, week 0. Treatment noted: therapeutic diphenylcyclopropenone sensitization with weekly scalp DPC. The chain employs TRBV24-1 and TRBJ2-3, with TRBD2 as a possible D gene (5 bases). The specimen comprised whole blood, sampled in connection with sensitization to the hapten diphenylcyclopropenone (DPC). The clonotype originates from a woman in her forties or fifties with alopecia areata. Some clones in this sample may be carry-over from other donors' samples. For the CDR3, the DNA is TGTGCCACCAGTGACCGGGGTTCGCCCACAGATACGCAGTATTTT. It encodes CATSDRGSPTDTQYF.